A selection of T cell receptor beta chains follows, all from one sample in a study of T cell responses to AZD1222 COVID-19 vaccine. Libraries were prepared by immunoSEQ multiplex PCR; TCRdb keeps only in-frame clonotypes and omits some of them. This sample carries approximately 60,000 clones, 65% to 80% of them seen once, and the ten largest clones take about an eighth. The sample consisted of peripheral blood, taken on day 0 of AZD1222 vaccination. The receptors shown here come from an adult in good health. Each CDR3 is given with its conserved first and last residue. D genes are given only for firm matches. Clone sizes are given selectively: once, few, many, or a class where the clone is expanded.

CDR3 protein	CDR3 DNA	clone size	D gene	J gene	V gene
CASSSTDTQYF	TGTGCCAGCAGTTCCACAGATACGCAGTATTTT	NA	NA	TRBJ2-3	TRBV6-2/TRBV6-3
CAITEGAVFGYTF	TGTGCCATCACAGAGGGGGCAGTTTTTGGCTACACCTTC	once	TRBD1	TRBJ1-2	TRBV10-3
CASSQDLGQGVITF	TGTGCCAGCAGCCAAGACCTGGGACAGGGTGTTATTACCTTC	NA	TRBD1	TRBJ1-2	TRBV4-2
CASSLAISGTTQYF	TGTGCCAGCAGCTTAGCGATTAGCGGTACGACCCAGTACTTC	NA	NA	TRBJ2-5	TRBV7-9
CASSQDSPGARGYGYTF	TGCGCCAGCAGCCAAGATTCGCCCGGGGCTCGGGGCTATGGCTACACCTTC	NA	NA	TRBJ1-2	TRBV4-3
CASTHRHRLSGANVLTF	TGTGCCAGCACCCATCGCCATAGACTCTCTGGGGCCAACGTCCTGACTTTC	NA	NA	TRBJ2-6	TRBV14
CASSPTGGGEQYF	TGCGCCAGCAGCCCCACAGGGGGCGGCGAGCAGTACTTC	NA	TRBD1	TRBJ2-7	TRBV5-1
CASSGQGVLVNTGELFF	TGTGCCAGCAGTGGACAGGGCGTTCTCGTAAACACCGGGGAGCTGTTTTTT	NA	TRBD1	TRBJ2-2	TRBV5-4
CASSPDRAGTEAFF	TGTGCCAGCAGCCCGGACAGGGCTGGGACTGAAGCTTTCTTT	NA	TRBD1	TRBJ1-1	TRBV3-1/TRBV3-2
CASSQEESVRNSPLHF	TGTGCCAGCAGCCAAGAGGAGTCCGTCCGAAATTCACCCCTCCACTTT	NA	NA	TRBJ1-6	TRBV3-1/TRBV3-2
CASSNRADLANEQFF	TGTGCCAGCAGCAACCGGGCTGACTTGGCGAATGAGCAGTTCTTC	NA	NA	TRBJ2-1	TRBV28
CASSEKGWDTEAFF	TGTGCCAGCAGTGAAAAGGGTTGGGACACTGAAGCTTTCTTT	once	NA	TRBJ1-1	TRBV6-4
CASSIGVSYGQYF	TGTGCCAGTAGTATCGGCGTTTCCTACGGGCAGTACTTC	NA	NA	TRBJ2-7	TRBV19
CASSEELTPANQPQHF	TGTGCCAGCAGTGAAGAGCTCACCCCAGCTAATCAGCCCCAGCATTTT	few	NA	TRBJ1-5	TRBV6-1
CASSQNPSQPQHF	TGTGCCAGCAGCCAAAACCCAAGCCAGCCCCAGCATTTT	NA	NA	TRBJ1-5	TRBV3-1/TRBV3-2
CASRSRDREGLREQYF	TGTGCAAGTCGCTCACGGGACAGGGAAGGACTCCGGGAGCAGTACTTC	NA	NA	TRBJ2-7	TRBV12-2
CASKALLKGYMGYTF	TGTGCCAGCAAGGCCCTCTTAAAGGGGTATATGGGCTACACCTTC	few	NA	TRBJ1-2	TRBV11-2
CASTDGRSYNSPLHF	TGTGCCAGCACCGACGGGCGCTCCTATAATTCACCCCTCCACTTT	NA	NA	TRBJ1-6	TRBV7-2
CASSNWGKTQYF	TGTGCCAGCAGTAACTGGGGGAAGACCCAGTACTTC	few	NA	TRBJ2-5	TRBV12-3/TRBV12-4
CAWSNPGGSSTDTQYF	TGTGCCTGGAGCAACCCCGGAGGTTCTAGCACAGATACGCAGTATTTT	NA	NA	TRBJ2-3	TRBV30
CASILAASYEQYF	TGTGCCAGCATCCTCGCGGCCTCCTACGAGCAGTACTTC	NA	NA	TRBJ2-7	TRBV6-5
CASSLMSTDEQFF	TGTGCCAGCAGCTTGATGTCTACGGATGAGCAGTTCTTC	NA	NA	TRBJ2-1	TRBV5-6